A selection of T cell receptor beta chains follows, all from one sample in a study of T-cell memory formation after mild COVID-19. TCRdb used MiXCR to reprocess the 5' RACE reads, holding one entry per CDR3 protein. The sample lists about 140,000 distinct CDR3 sequences, about 14% seen once, with 11% to 15% in the top ten. Sequenced sample: PBMCs or a T cell subset sorted from them (not recorded which). These receptors all come from an adult woman who had mild COVID-19 (a few samples of this study predate the infection). Cell type and time point are not known. The CDR3 runs from the conserved cysteine through the conserved F or W. Each record gives: V gene, D gene, clone size, J gene, CDR3 DNA, CDR3 protein. The D gene is left open where the match is weak. A row's size may be missing; if present it is once, few, many or a size class.

v_call: TRBV12-3/TRBV12-4; d_call: .; clone_size: .; j_call: TRBJ1-5; cdr3_nt: TGTGCCAGCAGTTGGTCAGGGCCCCAGCATTTT; cdr3_aa: CASSWSGPQHF
v_call: TRBV19; d_call: TRBD1; clone_size: .; j_call: TRBJ1-4; cdr3_nt: TGTGCCAGTAGGCGGACAGGCGTCAATGAAAAACTGTTTTTT; cdr3_aa: CASRRTGVNEKLFF
v_call: TRBV4-1; d_call: .; clone_size: .; j_call: TRBJ1-2; cdr3_nt: TGCGCCAGCAGCCAATGGTGGGCGGACGACTATGGCTACACCTTC; cdr3_aa: CASSQWWADDYGYTF
v_call: TRBV7-2; d_call: .; clone_size: many; j_call: TRBJ2-5; cdr3_nt: TGTGCCAGCAGCTTACCCCACCACAGACAAGAGACCCAGTACTTC; cdr3_aa: CASSLPHHRQETQYF
v_call: TRBV4-3; d_call: .; clone_size: many; j_call: TRBJ2-1; cdr3_nt: TGCGCCAGCAGCCAAGACGGGTCCGTCGCTTACAATGAGCAGTTCTTC; cdr3_aa: CASSQDGSVAYNEQFF
v_call: TRBV25-1; d_call: TRBD1; clone_size: .; j_call: TRBJ2-1; cdr3_nt: TGTGCCAGCACCGCGGGGACAGGGATCAATGAGCAGTTCTTC; cdr3_aa: CASTAGTGINEQFF
v_call: TRBV7-9; d_call: TRBD2; clone_size: few; j_call: TRBJ2-5; cdr3_nt: TGTGCCAGCAGCTCAAGGACTAGCGGTTCCCAAGAGACCCAGTACTTC; cdr3_aa: CASSSRTSGSQETQYF
v_call: TRBV7-6; d_call: TRBD2; clone_size: .; j_call: TRBJ2-7; cdr3_nt: TGTGCCAGCAGCCCCCGGACTAGCGGGAGTACCTACGAGCAGTACTTC; cdr3_aa: CASSPRTSGSTYEQYF
v_call: TRBV19; d_call: .; clone_size: few; j_call: TRBJ1-2; cdr3_nt: TGTGCCAGTAGGGACACCTCCTTCAACTATGGCTACACCTTC; cdr3_aa: CASRDTSFNYGYTF
v_call: TRBV25-1; d_call: TRBD1; clone_size: few; j_call: TRBJ2-1; cdr3_nt: TGTGCCAGCAGTGAAGCCGGGACAGGGGGCAATGAGCAGTTCTTC; cdr3_aa: CASSEAGTGGNEQFF